Ten or more counts support the clone carrying this T cell receptor beta chain. Antigen: not known. Preparation of the TCRbeta library was carried out with unique molecular identifiers. TCRdb re-analysed the PCR reads in MiXCR, keeping a single row per CDR3 protein. The repertoire holds 15,000 to 20,000 distinct CDR3 sequences, just over 5% seen once, with just under 7% in the top ten. The data originate from a study of T-cell reconstitution after alpha-beta-depleted transplantation in children. Study-level findings and limits: Alpha-beta T cells about two months after transplant reportedly derived from several hundred expanded graft clones.

The CDR3 covers 15 residues. V dropped 1 base and J dropped 2 bases, with 8 bases sitting between them. The chain is built from TRBV12-3 or TRBV12-4 and TRBJ2-2; the D gene is possibly TRBD1 (5 bases). This receptor was identified in a boy aged 5-17 years with acute lymphoblastic leukemia, due to receive a stem cell transplant. Material: PBMCs, obtained before TCRalphabeta/CD19-depleted stem cell transplant. The CDR3, as DNA: TGTGCCAGCAGTTTAGGGACAATAAACACCGGGGAGCTGTTTTTT. Translating it yields CASSLGTINTGELFF.